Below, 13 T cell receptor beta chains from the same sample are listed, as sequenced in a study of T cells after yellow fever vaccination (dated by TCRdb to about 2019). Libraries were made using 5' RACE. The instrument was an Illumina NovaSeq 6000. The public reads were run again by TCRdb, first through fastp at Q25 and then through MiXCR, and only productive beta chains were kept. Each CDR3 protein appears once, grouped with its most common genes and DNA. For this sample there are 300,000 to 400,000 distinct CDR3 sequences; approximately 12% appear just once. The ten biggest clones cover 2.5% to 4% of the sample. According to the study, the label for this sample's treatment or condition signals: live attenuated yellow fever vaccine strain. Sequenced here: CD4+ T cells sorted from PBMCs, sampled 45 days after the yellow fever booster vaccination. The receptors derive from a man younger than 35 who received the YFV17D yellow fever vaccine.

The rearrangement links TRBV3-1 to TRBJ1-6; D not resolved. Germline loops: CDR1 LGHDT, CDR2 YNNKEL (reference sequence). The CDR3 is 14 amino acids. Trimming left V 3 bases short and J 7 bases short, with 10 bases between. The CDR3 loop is CASSQWQVNSPLHF. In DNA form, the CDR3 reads TGTGCCAGCAGCCAGTGGCAGGTCAATTCACCCCTCCACTTT. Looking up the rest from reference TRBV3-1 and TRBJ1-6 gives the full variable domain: DTAVSQTPKYLVTQMGNDKSIKCEQNLGHDTMYWYKQDSKKFLKIMFSYNNKELIINETVPNRFSPKSPDKAHLNLHINSLELGDSAVYFCASSQWQVNSPLHFGNGTRLTVT.

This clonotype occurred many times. CDR3: CSEYGGEPQHF. The CDR3 DNA reads TGCAGCGAATATGGCGGCGAGCCCCAGCATTTT. This chain uses TRBV29-1 with TRBJ1-5; D call uncertain. With 7 bases removed from V and 8 bases from J, the gap between germline ends came to 12 bases. This CDR3 is built from 11 residues. CDR1 and CDR2 from the germline V gene are SQVTM and ANQGSEA.

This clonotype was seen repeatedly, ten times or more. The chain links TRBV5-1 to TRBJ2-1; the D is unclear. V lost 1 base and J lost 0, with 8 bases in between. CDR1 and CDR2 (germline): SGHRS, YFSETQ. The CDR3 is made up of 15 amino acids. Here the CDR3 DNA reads TGCGCCAGCAGCTTGTTGGGCTACTCCTACAATGAGCAGTTCTTC. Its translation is CASSLLGYSYNEQFF.

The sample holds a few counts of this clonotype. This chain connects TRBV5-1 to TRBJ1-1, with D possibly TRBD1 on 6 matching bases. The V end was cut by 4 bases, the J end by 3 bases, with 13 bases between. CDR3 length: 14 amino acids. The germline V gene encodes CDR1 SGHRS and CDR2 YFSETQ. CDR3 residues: CASSEDSHYTEAFF. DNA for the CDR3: TGCGCCAGCAGCGAGGACAGCCATTACACTGAAGCTTTCTTT.

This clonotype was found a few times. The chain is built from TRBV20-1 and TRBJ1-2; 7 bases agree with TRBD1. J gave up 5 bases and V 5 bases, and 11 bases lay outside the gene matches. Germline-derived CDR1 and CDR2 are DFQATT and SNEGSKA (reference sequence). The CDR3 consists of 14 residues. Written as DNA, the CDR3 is TGCAGTGCTGGTGAACAGGGGAGAGAATATGGCTACACCTTC. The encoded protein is CSAGEQGREYGYTF.

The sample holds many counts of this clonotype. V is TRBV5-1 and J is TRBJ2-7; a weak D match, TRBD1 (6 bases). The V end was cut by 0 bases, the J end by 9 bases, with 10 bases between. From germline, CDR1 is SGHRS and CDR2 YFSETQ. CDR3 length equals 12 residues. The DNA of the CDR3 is TGCGCCAGCAGCTTGGATCTAGGGGGGCAGTACTTC. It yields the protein CASSLDLGGQYF.

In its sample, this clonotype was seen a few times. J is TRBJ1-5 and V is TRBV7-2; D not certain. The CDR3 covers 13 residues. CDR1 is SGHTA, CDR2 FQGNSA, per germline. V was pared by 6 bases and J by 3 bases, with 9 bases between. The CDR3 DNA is TGTGCCAGCAGTCGAACATACAATCAGCCCCAGCATTTT. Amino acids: CASSRTYNQPQHF.

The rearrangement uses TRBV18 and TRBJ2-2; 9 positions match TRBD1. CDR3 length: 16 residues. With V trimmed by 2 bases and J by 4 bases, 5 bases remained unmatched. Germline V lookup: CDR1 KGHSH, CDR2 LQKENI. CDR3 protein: CASSPISTGGTGELFF. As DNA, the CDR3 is TGTGCCAGCTCACCAATATCGACAGGGGGCACCGGGGAGCTGTTTTTT.

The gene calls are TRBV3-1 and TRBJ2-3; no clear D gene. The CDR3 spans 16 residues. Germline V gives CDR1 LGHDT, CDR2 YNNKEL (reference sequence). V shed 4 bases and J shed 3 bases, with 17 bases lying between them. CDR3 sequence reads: CASSPRPPPSTDTQYF. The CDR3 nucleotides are TGTGCCAGCAGCCCCCGGCCTCCCCCCTCTACAGATACGCAGTATTTT.

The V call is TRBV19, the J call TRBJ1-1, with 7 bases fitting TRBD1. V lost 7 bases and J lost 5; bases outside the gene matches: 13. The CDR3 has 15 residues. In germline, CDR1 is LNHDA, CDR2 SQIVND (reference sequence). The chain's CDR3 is CASTRQGAWGTEAFF. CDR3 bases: TGTGCCAGTACCCGACAGGGTGCTTGGGGGACTGAAGCTTTCTTT.

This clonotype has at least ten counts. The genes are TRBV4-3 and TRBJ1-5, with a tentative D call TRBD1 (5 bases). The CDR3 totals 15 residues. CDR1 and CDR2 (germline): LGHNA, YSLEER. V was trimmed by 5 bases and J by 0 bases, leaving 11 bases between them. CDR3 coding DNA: TGCGCCAGCAGCTCAGGACACAGTAGCAATCAGCCCCAGCATTTT. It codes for CASSSGHSSNQPQHF.

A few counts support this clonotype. CDR3 coding DNA: TGTGCCAGCAGTTTCCTTAGCGGGGGTGTTCAAGAGACCCAGTACTTC. This encodes CASSFLSGGVQETQYF. The chain carries TRBV12-3 or TRBV12-4 and TRBJ2-5; 9 nucleotides agree with TRBD2. Trimming removed 3 bases from V and 2 bases from J; junction bases left unmatched: 7. This CDR3 has 16 residues.

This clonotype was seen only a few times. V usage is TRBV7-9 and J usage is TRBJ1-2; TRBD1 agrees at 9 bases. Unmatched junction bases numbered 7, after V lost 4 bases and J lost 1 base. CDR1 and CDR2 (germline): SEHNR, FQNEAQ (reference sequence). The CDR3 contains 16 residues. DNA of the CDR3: TGTGCCAGCAGCTACCGGACAGGGGTTATTAACTATGGCTACACCTTC. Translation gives CASSYRTGVINYGYTF.